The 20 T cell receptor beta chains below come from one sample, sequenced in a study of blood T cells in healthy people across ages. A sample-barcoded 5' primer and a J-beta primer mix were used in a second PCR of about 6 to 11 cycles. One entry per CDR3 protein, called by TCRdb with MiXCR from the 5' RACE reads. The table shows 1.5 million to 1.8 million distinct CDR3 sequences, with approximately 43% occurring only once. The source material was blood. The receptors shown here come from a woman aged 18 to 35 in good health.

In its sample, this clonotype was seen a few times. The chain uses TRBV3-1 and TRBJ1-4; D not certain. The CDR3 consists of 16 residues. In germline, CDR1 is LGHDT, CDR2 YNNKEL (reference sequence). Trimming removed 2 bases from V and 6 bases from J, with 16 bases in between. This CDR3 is CASSQPTGRFHEKLFF. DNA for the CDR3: TGTGCCAGCAGCCAACCCACGGGCCGATTTCATGAAAAACTGTTTTTT.

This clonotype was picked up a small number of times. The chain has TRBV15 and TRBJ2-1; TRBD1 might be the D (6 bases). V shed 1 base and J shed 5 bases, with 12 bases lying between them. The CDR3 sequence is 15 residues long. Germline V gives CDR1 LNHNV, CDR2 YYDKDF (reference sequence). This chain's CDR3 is CATSRAGARDNEQFF. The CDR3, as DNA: TGTGCCACCAGCAGAGCAGGGGCGAGAGACAATGAGCAGTTCTTC.

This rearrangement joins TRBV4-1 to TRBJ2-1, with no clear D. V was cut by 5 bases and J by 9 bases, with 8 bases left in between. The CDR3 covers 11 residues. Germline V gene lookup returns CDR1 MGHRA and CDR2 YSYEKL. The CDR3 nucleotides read TGCGCCAGCAGCTCCCCGGGTGAGCAGTTCTTC. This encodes CASSSPGEQFF.

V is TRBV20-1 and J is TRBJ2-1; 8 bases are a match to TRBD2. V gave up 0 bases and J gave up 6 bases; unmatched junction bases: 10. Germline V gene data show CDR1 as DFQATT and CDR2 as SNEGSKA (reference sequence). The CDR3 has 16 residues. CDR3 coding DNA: TGCAGTGCTAGAGATCTTGCAGCGGGAGAGTTCAATGAGCAGTTCTTC. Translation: CSARDLAAGEFNEQFF.

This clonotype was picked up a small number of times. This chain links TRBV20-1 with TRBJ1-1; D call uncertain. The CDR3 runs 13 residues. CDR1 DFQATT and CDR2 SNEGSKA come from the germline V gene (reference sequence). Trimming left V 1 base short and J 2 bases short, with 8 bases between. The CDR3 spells CSARVRFNTEAFF. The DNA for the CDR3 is TGCAGTGCTAGAGTGCGGTTCAACACTGAAGCTTTCTTT.

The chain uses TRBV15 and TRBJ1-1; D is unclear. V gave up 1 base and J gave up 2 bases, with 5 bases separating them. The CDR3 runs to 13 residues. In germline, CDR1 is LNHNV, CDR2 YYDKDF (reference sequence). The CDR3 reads CATSRVSNTEAFF. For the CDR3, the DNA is TGTGCCACCAGCAGAGTCTCTAACACTGAAGCTTTCTTT.

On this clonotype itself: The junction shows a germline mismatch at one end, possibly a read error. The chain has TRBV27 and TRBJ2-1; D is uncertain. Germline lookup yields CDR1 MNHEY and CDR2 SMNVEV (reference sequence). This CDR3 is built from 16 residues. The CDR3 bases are TGTGCCAGCAGTAGCTCCCACCTAAGCTCCCACAATGAGCAGTTCTTC. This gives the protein CASSSSHLSSHNEQFF.

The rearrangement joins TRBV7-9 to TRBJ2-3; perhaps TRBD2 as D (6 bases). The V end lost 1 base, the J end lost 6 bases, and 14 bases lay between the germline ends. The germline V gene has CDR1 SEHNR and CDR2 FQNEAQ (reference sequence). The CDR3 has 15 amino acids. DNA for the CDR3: TGTGCCAGCAGCTTAGACGGGGGACCCTTTGATACGCAGTATTTT. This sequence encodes CASSLDGGPFDTQYF.

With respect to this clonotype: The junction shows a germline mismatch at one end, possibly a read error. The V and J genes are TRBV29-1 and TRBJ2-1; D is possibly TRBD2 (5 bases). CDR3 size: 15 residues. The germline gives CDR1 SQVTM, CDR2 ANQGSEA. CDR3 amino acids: CSVLDKRSSYKEQFF. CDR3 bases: TGCAGCGTCCTTGATAAGCGGAGCTCCTACAAGGAGCAGTTCTTC.

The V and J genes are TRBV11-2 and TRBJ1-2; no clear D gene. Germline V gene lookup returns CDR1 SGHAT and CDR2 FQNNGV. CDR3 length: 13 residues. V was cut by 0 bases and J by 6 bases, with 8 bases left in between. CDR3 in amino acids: CASSLDLTDGYTF. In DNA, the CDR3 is TGTGCCAGCAGCTTAGATCTAACGGATGGCTACACCTTC.

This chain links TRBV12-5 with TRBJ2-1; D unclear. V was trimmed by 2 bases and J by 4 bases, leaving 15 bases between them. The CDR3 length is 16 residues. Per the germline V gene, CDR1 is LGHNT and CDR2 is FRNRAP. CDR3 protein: CASGLTLLRRYNEQFF. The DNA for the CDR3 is TGTGCTAGTGGTTTGACACTACTGAGAAGGTACAATGAGCAGTTCTTC.

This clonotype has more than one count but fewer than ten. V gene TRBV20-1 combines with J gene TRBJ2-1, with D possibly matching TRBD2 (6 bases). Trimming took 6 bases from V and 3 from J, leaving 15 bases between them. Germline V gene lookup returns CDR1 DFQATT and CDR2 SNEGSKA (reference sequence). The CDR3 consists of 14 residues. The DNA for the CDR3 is TGCAGTGCCCCGTGGAGGGTTCTCTACAATGAGCAGTTCTTC. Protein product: CSAPWRVLYNEQFF.

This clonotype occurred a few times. The CDR3 DNA reads as TGTGCCACCAGCAGAAATAAAGGGGGCGATGAGCAGTTCTTC. Its translation: CATSRNKGGDEQFF. The chain carries TRBV15 and TRBJ2-1; TRBD1 matches 7 bases. Germline CDR1 LNHNV, CDR2 YYDKDF (reference sequence). The J segment lost 8 bases and the V segment lost 2 bases, leaving 6 bases of the junction unmatched. The CDR3 runs to 14 residues.

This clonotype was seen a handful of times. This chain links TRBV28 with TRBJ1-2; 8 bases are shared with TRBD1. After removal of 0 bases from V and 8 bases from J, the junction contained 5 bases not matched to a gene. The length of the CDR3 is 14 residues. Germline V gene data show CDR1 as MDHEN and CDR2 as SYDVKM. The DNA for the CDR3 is TGTGCCAGCAGTTTATGGCGACAGGGGAACGGCTACACCTTC. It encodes CASSLWRQGNGYTF.

CDR3 DNA sequence: TGTGCCAGCAGTTTATCGAGGACTAGCACAGATACGCAGTATTTT. Translated, it gives CASSLSRTSTDTQYF. The chain recombines TRBV27 with TRBJ2-3; possibly TRBD2 for D (5 bases). The CDR3 consists of 15 residues. The V end lost 0 bases, the J end lost 0 bases, and 7 bases lay between the germline ends. Germline V lookup: CDR1 MNHEY, CDR2 SMNVEV (reference sequence).

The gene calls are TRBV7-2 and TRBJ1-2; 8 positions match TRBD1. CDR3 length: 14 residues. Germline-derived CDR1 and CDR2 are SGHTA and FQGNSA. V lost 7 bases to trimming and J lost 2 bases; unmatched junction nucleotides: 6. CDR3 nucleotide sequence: TGTGCCAGCATACTGGACAGGGCGAACTATGGCTACACCTTC. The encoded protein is CASILDRANYGYTF.

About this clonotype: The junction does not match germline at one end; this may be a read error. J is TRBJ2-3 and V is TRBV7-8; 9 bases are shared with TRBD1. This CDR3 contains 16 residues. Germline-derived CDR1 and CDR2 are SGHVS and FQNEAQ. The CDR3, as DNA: TGCGCCAGCAGCTCGTCCGGGACAGGGCTCACAGATACGCAGTATTTT. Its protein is CASSSSGTGLTDTQYF. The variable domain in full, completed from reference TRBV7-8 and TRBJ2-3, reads GAGVSQSPRYKVAKRGQDVALRCDPISGHVSLFWYQQALGQGPEFLTYFQNEAQLDKSGLPSDRFFAERPEGSVSTLKIQRTQQEDSAVYLCASSSSGTGLTDTQYFGPGTRLTVL.

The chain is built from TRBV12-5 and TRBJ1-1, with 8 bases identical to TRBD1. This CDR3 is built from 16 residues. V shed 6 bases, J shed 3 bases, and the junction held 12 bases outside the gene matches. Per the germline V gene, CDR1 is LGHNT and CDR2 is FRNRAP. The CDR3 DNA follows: TGTGCTAGTGGGAAGGGACAGGATCAATGGGACACTGAAGCTTTCTTT. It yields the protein CASGKGQDQWDTEAFF.

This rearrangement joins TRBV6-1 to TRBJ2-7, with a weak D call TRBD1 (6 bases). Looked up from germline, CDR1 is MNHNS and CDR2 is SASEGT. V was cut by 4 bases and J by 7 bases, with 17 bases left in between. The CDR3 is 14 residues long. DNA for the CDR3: TGTGCCAGCAGTGGATGGACAGAACACAATGAGCAGTACTTC. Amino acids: CASSGWTEHNEQYF.

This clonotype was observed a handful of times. The CDR3 loop reads CASSSRSLYGYTF. CDR3 DNA sequence: TGTGCCAGCAGCTCCAGGTCGTTATATGGCTACACCTTC. V usage is TRBV7-6 and J usage is TRBJ1-2; D remains ambiguous. The germline V gene encodes CDR1 SGHVS and CDR2 FNYEAQ. This CDR3 comprises 13 residues. V was trimmed by 4 bases and J by 5 bases, leaving 11 bases between them. The full variable domain, with the rest looked up from reference TRBV7-6 and TRBJ1-2, is GAGVSQSPRYKVTKRGQDVALRCDPISGHVSLYWYRQALGQGPEFLTYFNYEAQQDKSGLPNDRFSAERPEGSISTLTIQRTEQRDSAMYRCASSSRSLYGYTFGSGTRLTVV.